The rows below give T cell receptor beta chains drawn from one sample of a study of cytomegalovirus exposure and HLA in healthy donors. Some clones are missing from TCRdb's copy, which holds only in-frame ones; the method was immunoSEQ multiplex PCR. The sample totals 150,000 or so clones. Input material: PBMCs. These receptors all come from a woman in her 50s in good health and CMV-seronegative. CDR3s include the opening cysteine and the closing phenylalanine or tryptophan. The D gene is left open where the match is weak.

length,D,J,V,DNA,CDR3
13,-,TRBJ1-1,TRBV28,TGTGCCAGCAGTTTAAGCCGAGCCAATGAAGCTTTCTTT,CASSLSRANEAFF
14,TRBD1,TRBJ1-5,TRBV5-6,TGTGCCAGCAGCTTTGGACAGGGTTGGCAGCCCCAGCATTTT,CASSFGQGWQPQHF
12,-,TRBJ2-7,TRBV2,TGTGCCAGCAGCAGTGAGGGCTACGAGCAGTACTTC,CASSSEGYEQYF
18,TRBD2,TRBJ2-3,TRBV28,TGTGCCAGCAGTCCTCCCGGACTAGCGGGAGTTTGGACAGATACGCAGTATTTT,CASSPPGLAGVWTDTQYF
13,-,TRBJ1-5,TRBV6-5,TGTGCCAGCAGGCGTTCCTCCAATCAGCCCCAGCATTTT,CASRRSSNQPQHF
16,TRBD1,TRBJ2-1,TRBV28,TGTGCCAGCAGTCCTAATACAGGGGGCGCCTACAATGAGCAGTTCTTC,CASSPNTGGAYNEQFF
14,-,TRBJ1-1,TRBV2,TGTGCCAGCCGCGACATAGTGATGAACACTGAAGCTTTCTTT,CASRDIVMNTEAFF
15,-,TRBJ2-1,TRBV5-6,TGTGCCAGCAGCTCGGGGGACTTCTCCTACAATGAGCAGTTCTTC,CASSSGDFSYNEQFF
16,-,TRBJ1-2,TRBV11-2,TGTGCCAGCAGCCCGATAACCGGACAGCTCTTCTATGGCTACACCTTC,CASSPITGQLFYGYTF
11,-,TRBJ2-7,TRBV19,TGTGCCAGTAGTATTTCCGGCGAGCAGTACTTC,CASSISGEQYF
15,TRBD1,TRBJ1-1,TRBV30,TGTGCCGGGAGTCGCCAAGGACAGGGGGTGGATGGAGCTTTCTTT,CAGSRQGQGVDGAFF
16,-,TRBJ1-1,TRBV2,TGTGCCAGCAGTGAGGGTCCCCCAGACTTCAACACTGAAGCTTTCTTT,CASSEGPPDFNTEAFF
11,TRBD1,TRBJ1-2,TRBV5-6,TGTGCCAGCAGCTCCAGGGGGGGCTACACCTTC,CASSSRGGYTF
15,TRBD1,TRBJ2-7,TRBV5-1,TGCGCCAGCAGCTTGAGACAGGGGGGATCCTACGAGCAGTACTTC,CASSLRQGGSYEQYF
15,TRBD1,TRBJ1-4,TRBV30,TGTGCCTGGAGTGGAACGGGACAGCCTAATGAAAAACTGTTTTTT,CAWSGTGQPNEKLFF
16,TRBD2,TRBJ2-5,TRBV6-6,TGTGCCAGCAGCCGATCCTTGGCGGGGGGCCAAGAGACCCAGTACTTC,CASSRSLAGGQETQYF
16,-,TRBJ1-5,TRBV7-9,TGTGCCAGCAGCTCGGCCACAGGTCTTAGCAATCAGCCCCAGCATTTT,CASSSATGLSNQPQHF
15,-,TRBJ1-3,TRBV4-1,TGCGCCAGCAGCCCCTACGATGGCTCTGGAAACACCATATATTTT,CASSPYDGSGNTIYF
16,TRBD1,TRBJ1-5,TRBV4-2,TGTGCCAGCAGCCAAGTAGGGGGCGAGAGCAATCAGCCCCAGCATTTT,CASSQVGGESNQPQHF
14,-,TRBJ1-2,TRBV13,TGTGCCAGCAGCTTAGTGGGCCAGGGCTATGGCTACACCTTC,CASSLVGQGYGYTF
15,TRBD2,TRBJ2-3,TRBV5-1,TGCGCCAGCACCCCTAGCGGGAGTGGGGCAGATACGCAGTATTTT,CASTPSGSGADTQYF
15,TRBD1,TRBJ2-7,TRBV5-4,TGTGCCAGCAGCTTGGACGGGACAGGAACCTACGAGCAGTACTTC,CASSLDGTGTYEQYF
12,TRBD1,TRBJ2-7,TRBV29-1,TGCAGCATCCGGACAGGGGGGGACGAGCAGTACTTC,CSIRTGGDEQYF
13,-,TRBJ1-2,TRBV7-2,TGTGCCAGCAGCTTCACAAAACAGGGAAGCTACACCTTC,CASSFTKQGSYTF
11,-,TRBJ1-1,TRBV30,TGTGCCTGGAGCGGGGTCAGTGAAGCTTTCTTT,CAWSGVSEAFF
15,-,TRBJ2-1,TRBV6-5,TGTGCCAGCAGTCGGGACTGGAGGGGCAACAATGAGCAGTTCTTC,CASSRDWRGNNEQFF
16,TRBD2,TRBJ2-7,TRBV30,TGTGCCTGGAGTGTGGCTAGCGGGGGCTTCTCCTACGAGCAGTACTTC,CAWSVASGGFSYEQYF
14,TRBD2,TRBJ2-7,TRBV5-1,TGCGCCAGCAGCCGGGGACTAGCGGCGTACGAGCAGTACTTC,CASSRGLAAYEQYF
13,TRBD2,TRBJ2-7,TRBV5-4,TGTGCCAGCAGCCTAGCGGGAACCTACGAGCAGTACTTC,CASSLAGTYEQYF
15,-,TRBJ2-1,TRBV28,TGTGCCAGCAGTCGACGGACTATAAGGTCGATTGAGCAGTTCTTC,CASSRRTIRSIEQFF
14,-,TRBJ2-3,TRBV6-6,TGTGCCAGCAGTTACGAAAAAACCGGAGATACGCAGTATTTT,CASSYEKTGDTQYF
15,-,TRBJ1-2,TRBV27,TGTGCCAGCAGTTTAGGGCCAGGGATCTCCTATGGCTACACCTTC,CASSLGPGISYGYTF
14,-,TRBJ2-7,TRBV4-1,TGCGCCAGCAGCCAAGCCGAGAGCTCCTACGAGCAGTACTTC,CASSQAESSYEQYF
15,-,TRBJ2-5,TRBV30,TGTGCCTGGAGCCTCCTCGGGAGAGCTCAAGAGACCCAGTACTTC,CAWSLLGRAQETQYF
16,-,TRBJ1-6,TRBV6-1,TGTGCCAGCAGTGAACGAGTCCCCGGTAAGAATTCACCCCTCCACTTT,CASSERVPGKNSPLHF